Each of the 32 T cell receptor beta chains below was sequenced from the same sample in a study of CD8 T cells in ankylosing spondylitis. A single record per CDR3 protein comes from TCRdb applying MiXCR to the 5' RACE reads. The sample contains about 130,000 distinct CDR3 sequences, around 15% of which appear only once. The sequenced material came from blood, either unsorted or a sorted T cell fraction (not recorded which). The receptors stem from a female donor with ankylosing spondylitis or in good health (not recorded which).

This chain links TRBV29-1 with TRBJ2-3, with 8 bases identical to TRBD1. The germline CDR1 and CDR2 sequences are SQVTM and ANQGSEA. V gave up 4 bases and J gave up 2 bases; unmatched junction bases: 5. This CDR3 has 14 amino acids. The CDR3 region is CSVAGDRPTDTQYF. DNA for the CDR3: TGCAGCGTTGCCGGGGACAGGCCCACAGATACGCAGTATTTT.

This clonotype was counted between two and nine times. V gene TRBV2 combines with J gene TRBJ2-5; 8 nucleotides align to TRBD2. J was trimmed by 0 bases and V by 7 bases; bases with no gene match: 7. In germline, CDR1 is SNHLY, CDR2 FYNNEI. CDR3 size: 15 residues. The CDR3 is CASTGSSGYQETQYF. CDR3 sequence (DNA): TGTGCCAGCACAGGCTCTAGCGGGTACCAAGAGACCCAGTACTTC.

This clonotype appeared a few times. The chain recombines TRBV5-1 with TRBJ1-1; D gene unclear. The germline V and J ends were trimmed by 4 bases and 4 bases, with 14 bases remaining between them. Germline V gene lookup returns CDR1 SGHRS and CDR2 YFSETQ. The CDR3 runs to 14 residues. CDR3 in amino acids: CASSGNPGGTEAFF. The CDR3 bases are TGCGCCAGCAGCGGTAATCCGGGCGGCACTGAAGCTTTCTTT.

This clonotype was observed at least ten times. The chain joins TRBV10-3 to TRBJ2-2; 8 positions agree with TRBD1. The V gene's germline CDR1 is ENHRY and CDR2 SYGVKD. The CDR3 is 14 amino acids. Germline trimming cut 7 bases from V and 6 bases from J; bases unmatched to any gene: 7. The CDR3 loop reads CAITQTGDAGELFF. CDR3 in DNA: TGTGCCATCACCCAGACAGGGGATGCCGGGGAGCTGTTTTTT.

This clonotype was counted many times. This sequence joins TRBV12-3 or TRBV12-4 and TRBJ2-1; D may be TRBD2 (5 bases). The V and J ends lost 4 bases and 0 bases respectively, with 19 bases between them. The CDR3 totals 18 residues. CDR3 residues: CASSYLQVWESSYNEQFF. The DNA for the CDR3 is TGTGCCAGCAGTTACCTCCAAGTATGGGAGAGCTCCTACAATGAGCAGTTCTTC.

This clonotype was counted many times. The rearrangement links TRBV7-9 to TRBJ2-1; a weak D match, TRBD2 (6 bases). The germline V gene has CDR1 SEHNR and CDR2 FQNEAQ (reference sequence). The CDR3 runs 15 residues. Trimming shortened V by 6 bases and J by 10 bases, and 22 bases separated the two germline ends. The CDR3: CASRPNRETKGEQFF. The CDR3 nucleotides are TGTGCCAGCAGACCCAACCGGGAGACAAAAGGGGAGCAGTTCTTC.

This clonotype was observed many times. The V and J genes are TRBV12-3 or TRBV12-4 and TRBJ2-7, with D tentatively TRBD2 (5 bases). Trimming took 2 bases from V and 3 from J, leaving 14 bases between them. This CDR3 has 15 residues. The CDR3 sequence is CASSLSGSRGYEQYF. CDR3 sequence (DNA): TGTGCCAGCAGTTTATCTGGGTCTCGGGGCTACGAGCAGTACTTC.

The chain joins TRBV12-3 or TRBV12-4 to TRBJ1-2, with a tentative D call TRBD1 (5 bases). CDR3 length: 13 amino acids. Between the trimmed V and J ends, which lost 4 bases and 8 bases, there was a span of 14 bases. The DNA of the CDR3 is TGTGCCAGCAGTTCCGGGGCCCAGTGGGGCTACACCTTC. This encodes CASSSGAQWGYTF.

This sequence joins TRBV7-2 and TRBJ2-3; D possibly matches TRBD1 or TRBD2 (5 bases each). This CDR3 comprises 13 residues. Germline V gives CDR1 SGHTA, CDR2 FQGNSA. V was cut by 0 bases and J by 8 bases, with 9 bases left in between. The CDR3 protein is CASSLAPGATQYF. DNA of the CDR3: TGTGCCAGCAGCTTAGCGCCCGGGGCTACGCAGTATTTT.

The chain carries TRBV6-2 or TRBV6-3 and TRBJ1-5; the D is unclear. Between the trimmed V and J ends, which lost 3 bases and 5 bases, there was a span of 8 bases. The CDR3 runs 13 residues. CDR1 MNHEY and CDR2 SVGEGT come from the germline V gene. CDR3 in amino acids: CASSYIRDQPQHF. CDR3 sequence (DNA): TGTGCCAGCAGTTATATTAGGGATCAGCCCCAGCATTTT.

The chain joins TRBV20-1 to TRBJ2-1, with 12 bases lining up with TRBD2. CDR1 is DFQATT, CDR2 SNEGSKA, per germline (reference sequence). This CDR3 has 16 amino acids. J was trimmed by 8 bases and V by 3 bases; bases with no gene match: 11. The CDR3 DNA follows: TGCAGTGCTAGTGGGACTAGCGGGTCCCCGGGGTATGAGCAGTTCTTC. Protein sequence: CSASGTSGSPGYEQFF.

This clonotype appeared many times. This sequence joins TRBV30 and TRBJ1-2; the D gene is possibly TRBD1 (5 bases). Germline V gene lookup returns CDR1 GTSNPN and CDR2 SVGIG (reference sequence). V lost 5 bases and J 5 bases, leaving 18 bases between the germline ends. The CDR3 sequence is 14 residues long. The CDR3 nucleotides are TGTGCCTGGTCCGACAGCTTCAACCAATATGGCTACACCTTC. This encodes CAWSDSFNQYGYTF.

This clonotype appeared a few times. The chain carries TRBV6-1 and TRBJ1-1; D is uncertain. The CDR3 covers 13 residues. Between the trimmed V and J ends, which lost 6 bases and 1 base, there was a span of 9 bases. CDR1 MNHNS and CDR2 SASEGT come from the germline V gene. CDR3 nucleotides: TGTGCCAGCAGCATGGACCGGAACACTGAAGCTTTCTTT. This encodes CASSMDRNTEAFF.

This clonotype was recorded at least ten times. V usage is TRBV7-2 and J usage is TRBJ2-1; D is unresolved. V lost 1 base and J 6 bases, leaving 1 base between the germline ends. This CDR3 comprises 11 residues. Germline V gene data show CDR1 as SGHTA and CDR2 as FQGNSA. CDR3 nucleotides: TGTGCCAGCAGCTTAGTCAATGAGCAGTTCTTC. It yields the protein CASSLVNEQFF.

The sample holds many counts of this clonotype. The chain carries TRBV3-1 and TRBJ2-3; D remains ambiguous. The CDR3 totals 14 residues. Trimming removed 2 bases at V and 2 bases at J, with 8 bases between. The germline V gene encodes CDR1 LGHDT and CDR2 YNNKEL (reference sequence). The CDR3 region has the DNA TGTGCCAGCAGCCAATTTCCCTACACAGATACGCAGTATTTT. Translating gives CASSQFPYTDTQYF.

Details on this clonotype: A much larger clone is a single base away; this may be a read error. This CDR3 is missing its conserved last phenylalanine or tryptophan, likely due to a read error. The V call is TRBV3-1, the J call TRBJ2-7; the match to TRBD2 covers 9 bases. CDR1 LGHDT and CDR2 YNNKEL come from the germline V gene (reference sequence). This CDR3 spans 14 amino acids. The junction had 12 bases not matched to a gene; V was cut back by 6 bases and J by 9 bases. The CDR3 region has the DNA TGTGCCAGCAGTGCAGCGGGAGGCGCAAACACGCAGTACTTG. Protein: CASSAAGGANTQYL.

This chain connects TRBV7-9 to TRBJ1-6, with D possibly matching TRBD1 (6 bases). Germline CDR1 is SEHNR and CDR2 is FQNEAQ (reference sequence). The ends were cut back, 5 bases at V and 7 bases at J, with 12 bases in the middle. This CDR3 is 14 amino acids long. CDR3 sequence (DNA): TGTGCCAGCAGCGGGGGGCGGAGAAATTCACCCCTCCACTTT. Protein product: CASSGGRRNSPLHF.

The rearrangement joins TRBV12-3 or TRBV12-4 to TRBJ2-1, with 12 bases aligning to TRBD2. CDR3 length: 17 amino acids. The V gene end was trimmed by 6 bases and the J gene end by 12 bases; junction bases not matched to a gene: 18. The CDR3 sequence is CASSTSPGLAGYGPQFF. In DNA form, the CDR3 reads TGTGCCAGCAGCACGAGCCCAGGACTAGCGGGATACGGGCCGCAGTTCTTC.

This clonotype was seen ten or more times. V gene TRBV7-8 combines with J gene TRBJ1-2; the D is unclear. The germline V gene encodes CDR1 SGHVS and CDR2 FQNEAQ. The V and J ends lost 3 bases and 2 bases respectively, with 16 bases between them. The CDR3 is 16 amino acids. CDR3 protein: CASSLRAGGENYGYTF. CDR3 in DNA: TGTGCCAGCAGCTTGCGAGCGGGCGGGGAAAACTATGGCTACACCTTC. The variable domain in full, completed from reference TRBV7-8 and TRBJ1-2, reads GAGVSQSPRYKVAKRGQDVALRCDPISGHVSLFWYQQALGQGPEFLTYFQNEAQLDKSGLPSDRFFAERPEGSVSTLKIQRTQQEDSAVYLCASSLRAGGENYGYTFGSGTRLTVV.

The rearrangement uses TRBV20-1 and TRBJ2-3; the D is unclear. Germline assignment: CDR1 DFQATT and CDR2 SNEGSKA (reference sequence). The CDR3 runs to 15 residues. The germline V and J ends were trimmed by 0 bases and 5 bases, with 15 bases remaining between them. CDR3: CSARDLGEIGDTQYF. The CDR3 DNA is TGCAGTGCTAGAGATCTCGGAGAGATAGGAGATACGCAGTATTTT.

The V and J genes are TRBV6-2 or TRBV6-3 and TRBJ2-5; D gene uncertain. Trimming took off 0 bases at V and 3 bases at J, with 8 bases between the two ends. The CDR3 has 14 amino acids. Germline CDR1 is MNHEY and CDR2 is SVGEGT. CDR3: CASSYSRLEETQYF. CDR3 bases: TGTGCCAGCAGTTACTCTAGACTCGAAGAGACCCAGTACTTC.

In its sample, this clonotype was seen a few times. This rearrangement joins TRBV29-1 to TRBJ2-1; 10 nucleotides match TRBD1. J was trimmed by 9 bases and V by 4 bases; bases with no gene match: 6. This CDR3 region has 13 residues. Germline V gene lookup returns CDR1 SQVTM and CDR2 ANQGSEA. CDR3 coding DNA: TGCAGCGTTGTGGGACAGGGGCTGGGTGAGCAGTTCTTC. Translated: CSVVGQGLGEQFF.

The chain recombines TRBV6-1 with TRBJ2-1; TRBD1 matches 8 bases. From germline, CDR1 is MNHNS and CDR2 SASEGT. This CDR3 has 18 amino acids. Unmatched junction bases numbered 13, after V lost 0 bases and J lost 6 bases. Here the CDR3 DNA reads TGTGCCAGCAGTGAAGCGCTCTCAGGGGGCGCGTTCGGCAATGAGCAGTTCTTC. This encodes CASSEALSGGAFGNEQFF.

As to this clonotype: One base away lies a much larger clone, so this may be a sequencing read error. V and J are TRBV5-1 and TRBJ2-1; TRBD1 agrees at 10 bases. CDR1 SGHRS and CDR2 YFSETQ come from the germline V gene. The CDR3 contains 15 residues. In nucleotides, the CDR3 is TGCGCCAGCAGCTCCGACAGGGGGCTATACAATGAGCGGTTCTTC. Amino acid sequence: CASSSDRGLYNERFF. The variable domain in full, completed from reference TRBV5-1 and TRBJ2-1, reads KAGVTQTPRYLIKTRGQQVTLSCSPISGHRSVSWYQQTPGQGLQFLFEYFSETQRNKGNFPGRFSGRQFSNSRSEMNVSTLELGDSALYLCASSSDRGLYNERFFGPGTRLTVL.

Worth noting for this clonotype: A much larger clone lies a single base off, so this may be a read error. This sequence joins TRBV5-1 and TRBJ2-1; the D gene is possibly TRBD2 (6 bases). In germline, CDR1 is SGHRS, CDR2 YFSETQ. CDR3 size: 15 residues. V lost 5 bases and J lost 3, with 15 bases in between. CDR3 sequence (DNA): TGCGCCAGCAGAAGTGACGGAGGGGTCTACAATGAGCAGTTCTTC. Translation: CASRSDGGVYNEQFF.

This clonotype was detected many times. This chain joins TRBV12-3 or TRBV12-4 and TRBJ1-1, with D perhaps matching TRBD1 (6 bases). There are 12 residues in the CDR3. V shed 10 bases and J shed 2 bases, with 11 bases lying between them. The CDR3 sequence is CATRQVNTEAFF. CDR3 sequence (DNA): TGTGCCACCAGACAGGTTAACACTGAAGCTTTCTTT.

In DNA, the CDR3 is TGCGCCAGCAGCGAGGAAGGGACCCCTACAAATGAGCAGTTCTTC. Its translation is CASSEEGTPTNEQFF. The chain employs TRBV5-1 and TRBJ2-1, with D possibly called TRBD1 or TRBD2 (5 bases each). Germline V gives CDR1 SGHRS, CDR2 YFSETQ. The V gene lost 4 bases and the J gene lost 7 bases, with 18 bases spanning the gap. CDR3 length: 15 amino acids.

This clonotype was picked up a small number of times. The rearrangement joins TRBV4-1 to TRBJ2-1; 8 bases are a match to TRBD2. From germline, CDR1 is MGHRA and CDR2 YSYEKL. J gave up 4 bases and V 0 bases, and 11 bases lay outside the gene matches. The CDR3 has 18 residues. The CDR3 here is CASSQDGSASGSYNEQFF. In DNA form, the CDR3 reads TGCGCCAGCAGCCAAGATGGATCGGCCAGCGGGAGTTACAATGAGCAGTTCTTC.

This clonotype appeared a few times. This chain uses TRBV12-3 or TRBV12-4 with TRBJ2-7; weak D call: TRBD1 (5 bases). The V end was cut by 3 bases, the J end by 6 bases, with 9 bases between. The CDR3 runs to 12 residues. CDR3 nucleotide sequence: TGTGCCAGCAGTTTTAATGGGGCCGAGCAGTACTTC. This codes for CASSFNGAEQYF.

This clonotype was picked up a small number of times. The V call is TRBV20-1, the J call TRBJ2-1; the D gene is possibly TRBD2 (6 bases). The CDR3 length is 15 residues. Trimming stripped 1 base from V and 4 bases from J, with 14 bases between. Germline CDR1 is DFQATT and CDR2 is SNEGSKA (reference sequence). The CDR3 DNA reads TGCAGTGCTAGAGGGGACTTGTCACTATACAATGAGCAGTTCTTC. Its protein product is CSARGDLSLYNEQFF.

Only a few counts were recorded for this clonotype. The chain is built from TRBV6-5 and TRBJ2-7; unclear D gene. The CDR3 is 14 residues long. Germline V lookup: CDR1 MNHEY, CDR2 SVGAGI. V shed 2 bases and J shed 1 base, with 9 bases lying between them. CDR3 loop: CASSYNSESYEQYF. The CDR3 region has the DNA TGTGCCAGCAGTTACAATTCGGAGTCCTACGAGCAGTACTTC.

A remark on this clonotype: A much larger clone lies a single base off, so this may be a read error. This chain joins TRBV15 and TRBJ1-3; no clear D. The CDR3 is made up of 15 amino acids. Germline V lookup: CDR1 LNHNV, CDR2 YYDKDF (reference sequence). The CDR3 sequence is CATSRDRMAGNTKYF. CDR3 DNA sequence: TGTGCCACCAGCAGAGATCGGATGGCTGGAAACACCAAATATTTT.